These 29 T cell receptor beta chains share one sample of origin, sequenced in a study of blood T cell repertoires in COVID-19. The protocol was immunoSEQ multiplex PCR, while the TCRdb copy is restricted to in-frame clones and leaves out a portion. This sample yields 300,000 to 400,000 clones, of which around 90% are seen a single time; 1% belongs to the top ten. Sequencing used peripheral blood. These TCRs come from a man aged 45-65 years with active or convalescent COVID-19.

For this clone: Other DNA sequences within the sample encode an identical CDR3. The rearrangement links TRBV4-1 to TRBJ2-7; D might be TRBD2 (5 bases). The ends were cut back, 0 bases at V and 4 bases at J, with 7 bases in the middle. CDR1 MGHRA and CDR2 YSYEKL come from the germline V gene. This CDR3 is built from 13 residues. Here the CDR3 DNA reads TGCGCCAGCAGCCAAGACCGGGGTTACGAGCAGTACTTC. Translating it yields CASSQDRGYEQYF.

V and J are TRBV7-2 and TRBJ1-1, with D maybe TRBD1 (6 bases). Trimming pared 5 bases from V and 1 base from J, leaving 14 bases between. Germline CDR1 SGHTA, CDR2 FQGNSA. The CDR3 extends over 15 amino acids. The CDR3 DNA reads TGTGCCAGCAGCATTCTAGGGGGGGGGAACACTGAAGCTTTCTTT. Protein product: CASSILGGGNTEAFF.

The CDR3 region has the DNA TGTGCCAGCAGTTCGGACACTAACTATGGCTACACCTTC. This sequence encodes CASSSDTNYGYTF. The V call is TRBV27, the J call TRBJ1-2; weak D call: TRBD1 (5 bases). Germline CDR1 MNHEY, CDR2 SMNVEV (reference sequence). V was pared by 4 bases and J by 0 bases, with 6 bases between. The CDR3 is made up of 13 amino acids.

The genes are TRBV29-1 and TRBJ2-7; TRBD2 might be the D (6 bases). Trimming left V 7 bases short and J 1 base short, with 14 bases between. Germline V gene data show CDR1 as SQVTM and CDR2 as ANQGSEA. The CDR3 covers 13 residues. This CDR3 reads CSAQDRGSYEQYF. CDR3 nucleotides: TGCAGCGCCCAGGACCGGGGGTCCTACGAGCAGTACTTC.

This clone was picked up one time. The chain uses TRBV2 and TRBJ1-5, with TRBD1 matching 7 bases. V shed 4 bases and J 6 bases; nucleotides not matched to a gene: 9. The CDR3 is made up of 15 amino acids. Germline CDR1 reads SNHLY; CDR2 reads FYNNEI. The CDR3 DNA follows: TGTGCCAGCAGTGTCGACAGGGTAGTTGGTCAGCCCCAGCATTTT. Protein: CASSVDRVVGQPQHF.

This rearrangement joins TRBV4-2 to TRBJ2-5; 8 bases are a match to TRBD2. Germline V CDR1 and CDR2: LGHNA, YNFKEQ. Trimming removed 1 base from V and 6 bases from J; junction bases left unmatched: 7. This CDR3 is built from 15 residues. In DNA, the CDR3 is TGTGCCAGCAGCCAAGGGGCGGGGGGAAAAAAGACCCAGTACTTC. It encodes CASSQGAGGKKTQYF.

This sequence joins TRBV24-1 and TRBJ2-1, with a possible D match to TRBD1 (6 bases). Germline V lookup: CDR1 KGHDR, CDR2 SFDVKD. V shed 4 bases and J shed 8 bases, with 14 bases lying between them. This CDR3 has 14 amino acids. CDR3 loop: CATSDPVTGYEQFF. CDR3 nucleotides: TGTGCCACCAGTGACCCGGTTACAGGGTATGAGCAGTTCTTC.

This clone was detected a few times. The gene calls are TRBV28 and TRBJ2-5; 7 bases align to TRBD1. Germline V gene sequence: CDR1 MDHEN, CDR2 SYDVKM. J lost 5 bases, V lost 3 bases, and 9 bases had no gene match. This CDR3 comprises 15 residues. The DNA of the CDR3 is TGTGCCAGCAGTTTCAGGGGGACAGAAGGGGAGACCCAGTACTTC. Its protein product is CASSFRGTEGETQYF.

The chain carries TRBV7-9 and TRBJ1-2, with D unclear. The germline CDR1 and CDR2 sequences are SEHNR and FQNEAQ (reference sequence). CDR3 length: 12 residues. V lost 5 bases and J lost 12, with 16 bases in between. CDR3 in DNA: TGTGCCAGCAGCCAGGAAACCGTCTCCCACACCTTC. Translation: CASSQETVSHTF.

This chain links TRBV27 with TRBJ1-4; no definite D call. The CDR3 sequence is 15 residues long. Looked up from germline, CDR1 is MNHEY and CDR2 is SMNVEV (reference sequence). V was cut by 4 bases and J by 0 bases, with 9 bases left in between. CDR3 region: CASSSTPATNEKLFF. CDR3 DNA: TGTGCCAGCAGTTCGACACCTGCAACTAATGAAAAACTGTTTTTT.

This chain connects TRBV7-2 to TRBJ2-2; TRBD2 matches at 12 bases. The CDR3 contains 16 residues. The ends lost 6 bases at V and 5 bases at J; junction bases unmatched: 7. Germline V gene data show CDR1 as SGHTA and CDR2 as FQGNSA. This CDR3 is CASRPRLAGVTGELFF. The CDR3 region has the DNA TGTGCCAGCAGACCCCGACTAGCGGGGGTTACCGGGGAGCTGTTTTTT. The full variable domain, with the rest looked up from reference TRBV7-2 and TRBJ2-2, is GAGVSQSPSNKVTEKGKDVELRCDPISGHTALYWYRQSLGQGLEFLIYFQGNSAPDKSGLPSDRFSAERTGGSVSTLTIQRTQQEDSAVYLCASRPRLAGVTGELFFGEGSRLTVL.

The V and J genes are TRBV30 and TRBJ2-7; the D gene is possibly TRBD2 (5 bases). Germline V gene data show CDR1 as GTSNPN and CDR2 as SVGIG (reference sequence). The CDR3 spans 13 residues. Trimming took off 0 bases at V and 4 bases at J, with 10 bases between the two ends. The CDR3 is CAWSVERSYEQYF. In DNA, the CDR3 is TGTGCCTGGAGTGTGGAGCGGAGTTACGAGCAGTACTTC.

CDR3 bases: TGTGCCAGTAGTATTGGAGGGGAGGGCTACAATGAGCAGTTCTTC. Amino acids: CASSIGGEGYNEQFF. The chain joins TRBV19 to TRBJ2-1, with 7 bases that match TRBD2. There are 15 residues in the CDR3. V dropped 3 bases and J dropped 3; count of bases not matched to a gene: 5. CDR1 is LNHDA and CDR2 is SQIVND in the germline V gene (reference sequence).

The V and J genes are TRBV5-5 and TRBJ1-1; D is perhaps TRBD1 (6 bases). Trimming removed 3 bases at V and 0 bases at J, with 15 bases between. Per germline, CDR1 SGHKS and CDR2 YYEKEE (reference sequence). This CDR3 has 16 residues. The CDR3 reads CASSSTTGQMNTEAFF. Here the CDR3 DNA reads TGTGCCAGCAGCTCGACGACAGGCCAGATGAACACTGAAGCTTTCTTT.

The rearrangement links TRBV5-6 to TRBJ1-4, with unresolved D. The CDR3 consists of 16 residues. The germline CDR1 and CDR2 sequences are SGHDT and YYEEEE. V lost 0 bases, J lost 0 bases, and 9 bases lay in between. CDR3 in amino acids: CASSLVGETTNEKLFF. The CDR3 coding sequence is TGTGCCAGCAGCTTGGTCGGAGAAACAACTAATGAAAAACTGTTTTTT.

This chain joins TRBV7-9 and TRBJ2-1, with D possibly matching TRBD2 (5 bases). The CDR3 extends over 12 amino acids. Germline CDR1 and CDR2: SEHNR and FQNEAQ (reference sequence). V lost 3 bases and J lost 15, with 15 bases in between. CDR3 in amino acids: CASSFKIPGLFF. The DNA for the CDR3 is TGTGCCAGCAGCTTTAAGATTCCTGGACTGTTCTTC.

V gene TRBV12-3 or TRBV12-4 combines with J gene TRBJ1-5; D may be TRBD1 (6 bases). V was shortened by 5 bases and J by 7 bases, with 12 bases between the two germline ends. The CDR3 is made up of 13 amino acids. This chain's CDR3 is CASSPDRRQPQHF. In DNA form, the CDR3 reads TGTGCCAGCAGTCCAGACAGGCGCCAGCCCCAGCATTTT.

To note about this clone: The sample holds other DNA sequences that translate to the same CDR3. This chain connects TRBV11-2 to TRBJ2-2; D uncertain. V lost 5 bases and J 7 bases, leaving 8 bases between the germline ends. The CDR3 sequence is 12 residues long. The germline V gene has CDR1 SGHAT and CDR2 FQNNGV. The CDR3 DNA reads as TGTGCCAGCAGCCTAGTCATCGGGGAGCTGTTTTTT. This codes for CASSLVIGELFF.

The chain combines TRBV11-2 with TRBJ2-4, with D tentatively TRBD1 (5 bases). The V end lost 0 bases, the J end lost 16 bases, and 13 bases lay between the germline ends. The CDR3 sequence is 12 residues long. Germline V gives CDR1 SGHAT, CDR2 FQNNGV. Here the CDR3 reads CASSLDRVVEYF. Written as DNA, the CDR3 is TGTGCCAGCAGCTTAGACAGGGTGGTTGAATACTTC.

The chain links TRBV28 to TRBJ2-7, with D possibly TRBD2 on 6 matching bases. The CDR3 has 14 residues. In germline, CDR1 is MDHEN, CDR2 SYDVKM. Trimming removed 8 bases at V and 7 bases at J, with 21 bases between. The chain's CDR3 is CASGILASTGEQYF. The CDR3 DNA reads as TGTGCCAGCGGTATACTAGCTTCAACGGGTGAGCAGTACTTC.

V gene TRBV19 combines with J gene TRBJ1-5; 7 positions agree with TRBD1. V lost 5 bases, J lost 2 bases, and 6 bases stayed unmatched. The CDR3 length is 15 residues. Germline lookup yields CDR1 LNHDA and CDR2 SQIVND (reference sequence). The CDR3 protein is CASSFGTAGNQPQHF. CDR3 DNA: TGTGCCAGTAGTTTCGGGACAGCGGGCAATCAGCCCCAGCATTTT. The variable domain in full, with the rest retrieved from reference TRBV19 and TRBJ1-5, is DGGITQSPKYLFRKEGQNVTLSCEQNLNHDAMYWYRQDPGQGLRLIYYSQIVNDFQKGDIAEGYSVSREKKESFPLTVTSAQKNPTAFYLCASSFGTAGNQPQHFGDGTRLSIL.

The chain carries TRBV5-1 and TRBJ1-2; 10 bases fit TRBD1. The CDR3 is 15 amino acids. The V and J ends lost 3 bases and 4 bases, in that order; junction bases with no gene match: 6. Germline V gene sequence: CDR1 SGHRS, CDR2 YFSETQ. The CDR3 region has the DNA TGCGCCAGCAGCTCTGGACAGGGGGGAGTCTATGGCTACACCTTC. Protein sequence: CASSSGQGGVYGYTF.

This clone is a singleton in its sample. The chain links TRBV20-1 to TRBJ1-1, with D unresolved. Germline V gives CDR1 DFQATT, CDR2 SNEGSKA (reference sequence). Trimming pared 3 bases from V and 7 bases from J, leaving 18 bases between. This CDR3 comprises 14 residues. The CDR3 nucleotides are TGCAGTGCTAGTGGAGGACTGAGGTCGTTTGAAGCTTTCTTT. The encoded protein is CSASGGLRSFEAFF.

V usage is TRBV3-1 (or the pseudogene TRBV3-2) and J usage is TRBJ2-7; D gene ambiguous. The CDR3 extends over 14 amino acids. Germline V gives CDR1 LGHDT, CDR2 YNNKEL (reference sequence). The V end lost 1 base, the J end lost 2 bases, and 9 bases lay between the germline ends. CDR3 sequence reads: CASSQALNTYEQYF. The DNA of the CDR3 is TGTGCCAGCAGCCAAGCCCTCAACACCTACGAGCAGTACTTC.

The V and J genes are TRBV7-8 and TRBJ2-1, with D uncertain. The CDR3 length is 16 residues. V was pared by 4 bases and J by 2 bases, with 15 bases between. Per the germline V gene, CDR1 is SGHVS and CDR2 is FQNEAQ. The CDR3 DNA is TGTGCCAGCAGCTATCTCCGCGTGCGGCCCTACAATGAGCAGTTCTTC. Translating gives CASSYLRVRPYNEQFF.

This chain connects TRBV6-6 to TRBJ2-3; 8 positions agree with TRBD1. Germline V lookup: CDR1 MNHNY, CDR2 SVGAGI (reference sequence). CDR3 size: 16 residues. With V trimmed by 6 bases and J by 0 bases, 8 bases remained unmatched. The CDR3 bases are TGTGCCAGCAGGAGGACAGGGCTAGGAAGCACAGATACGCAGTATTTT. Translating it yields CASRRTGLGSTDTQYF.

This clone was recorded a few times. The rearrangement uses TRBV12-5 and TRBJ2-1; tentative D call: TRBD2 (5 bases). Germline V gene lookup returns CDR1 LGHNT and CDR2 FRNRAP. The CDR3 sequence is 15 residues long. V was cut by 2 bases and J by 0 bases, with 8 bases left in between. The CDR3 region is CASGLSGSSYNEQFF. CDR3 DNA: TGTGCTAGTGGTTTGAGCGGTTCCTCCTACAATGAGCAGTTCTTC.

This sequence joins TRBV6-5 and TRBJ2-5, with a weak D call TRBD2 (5 bases). CDR1 and CDR2 (germline): MNHEY, SVGAGI. Trimming left V 2 bases short and J 0 bases short, with 7 bases between. The CDR3 is 14 residues long. The CDR3 here is CASSYGLNQETQYF. The CDR3, as DNA: TGTGCCAGCAGTTACGGACTGAACCAAGAGACCCAGTACTTC.

The gene calls are TRBV28 and TRBJ1-2; D unresolved. Germline-derived CDR1 and CDR2 are MDHEN and SYDVKM. This CDR3 is 13 amino acids long. V dropped 3 bases and J dropped 8 bases, with 13 bases sitting between them. CDR3 in amino acids: CASSFKEERGYTF. In DNA form, the CDR3 reads TGTGCCAGCAGTTTTAAGGAAGAGCGAGGCTACACCTTC.